Described below is a single T cell receptor beta chain sequence and its context. These data belong to a study of blood T cell repertoires in COVID-19. The overall study: Material from acute and convalescent COVID-19 was sourced from the United States, Italy and Spain. T cells, B-cell-depleted T cells, or PBMCs supplied cDNA or gDNA.

The length of the CDR3 is 14 residues. From germline, CDR1 is SGDLS and CDR2 YYNGEE. V lost 1 base and J lost 9, with 15 bases in between. Measured with immunoSEQ multiplex PCR; TCRdb has only the in-frame clones, and not every one. The sample comprises about 23,000 clones, 70% to 90% of which are singletons, and about 5.7% rests with the top ten. The genes are TRBV9 and TRBJ2-3; perhaps TRBD2 as D (6 bases). This receptor was identified in an elderly woman with active COVID-19. The sequenced material came from peripheral blood. This CDR3 reads CASSVSDYRETQYF. CDR3 DNA sequence: TGTGCCAGCAGCGTAAGTGACTACCGGGAGACGCAGTATTTT.